Listed below are T cell receptor beta chains from one sample, sequenced in a study of OX40 agonist ivuxolimab in advanced cancers. The table came from immunoSEQ multiplex PCR; TCRdb's copy has only in-frame clones and leaves some out. The sample contains over 150,000 clones, 94% of which appear only once. Sequencing used CD4+ or CD8+ T cells sorted from blood, obtained in a trial of the OX40 agonist ivuxolimab. Receptors were obtained from an adult with an advanced solid tumor such as melanoma, head and neck, liver or kidney cancer. Each CDR3 is given with its conserved first and last residue. Each record gives: J gene, V gene, CDR3 protein.

TRBJ1-5	TRBV6-5	CASSRRTGSSGPQHF
TRBJ2-4	TRBV7-9	CASSSGPQRLYF
TRBJ1-4	TRBV7-9	CASSPGSTNEKLFF
TRBJ2-5	TRBV15	CATSRVQAGGKETQYF
TRBJ2-7	TRBV28	CASSSPSGVGYEQYF
TRBJ1-5	TRBV11-2	CASSRTGTGGNQPQHF
TRBJ1-1	TRBV6-1	CASSEQGANTEAFF
TRBJ2-3	TRBV15	CATSFRQPSTDTQYF
TRBJ2-7	TRBV2	CASRKGTPSYEQYF
TRBJ2-2	TRBV5-8	CASSLAGRTGGLFF
TRBJ1-2	TRBV19	CASRTGDGYTF
TRBJ1-3	TRBV15	CATSADRAGNTIYF
TRBJ2-2	TRBV2	CASSERSQVGAGELFF
TRBJ1-1	TRBV19	CASSIPGGDTEAFF
TRBJ1-2	TRBV19	CASSRRDTPNYGYTF
TRBJ1-1	TRBV18	CASSPRTGPEAFF